This T cell receptor (beta chain) originates from a study of cytomegalovirus exposure and HLA in healthy donors. Findings of the study overall: Specific recognition of CMV antigens was confirmed in vitro for a few chains (all CMV-associated).

Between the trimmed V and J ends, which lost 0 bases and 4 bases, there was a span of 18 bases. The germline CDR1 and CDR2 sequences are SEHNR and FQNEAQ (reference sequence). CDR3 length: 17 residues. Worth noting for this clone: As yet, its antigen is unknown.

PCR used 60 Vbeta primers and 13 Jbeta primers. The assay was immunoSEQ multiplex PCR, and TCRdb's table has in-frame clones only and misses some. Of approximately 120,000 clones listed, about 80% were seen once; the top ten hold about 7.7%. The sequencing sample was made of PBMCs. V is TRBV7-9 and J is TRBJ2-5, with D possibly matching TRBD2 (8 bases). The receptor's source is a woman aged 45-59 years in good health and CMV-seropositive. This CDR3 reads CASSLAAGGDSLETQYF. The CDR3 DNA follows: TGTGCCAGCAGCTTAGCCGCCGGGGGGGACAGCCTAGAGACCCAGTACTTC.